This T cell receptor (beta chain) was documented in a study of Ad26.COV2.S vaccination and SARS-CoV-2 variants (dated by TCRdb to the early 2020s). Background on the whole study: Vaccine-arm donors came from COV1001, a multicentre, randomized, double-blind, placebo-controlled phase I-IIa trial of Ad26.COV2.S in healthy adults. Ad26.COV2.S was administered intramuscularly at 5 x 10^10 or 1 x 10^11 viral particles, either as a single shot or as two shots given 56 days apart. TCRbeta repertoire sequencing served as the tool for gauging how specific and how broad the SARS-CoV-2-reactive T cell receptors were following Ad26.COV2.S vaccination. A total of roughly 32 samples were included in the TCR-sequenced set, comprising about 20 Ad26.COV2.S vaccine recipients, 5 placebo recipients and 8 SARS-CoV-2 convalescent individuals. Trial participants were randomized into five groups of five: low-dose or high-dose Ad26.COV2.S given once or twice, or placebo on both occasions. Blinding of investigators to trial group allocation was maintained during experiments and outcome assessment. The study at large found these results: Spike-specific TCR breadth was higher in Ad26.COV2.S recipients than in placebo recipients (P = 0.0014). According to the authors, total T cell responses may have been underestimated by the TCR breadth and depth analyses. After vaccination, spike-specific CD8+ and CD4+ T cell responses were reported to show substantial breadth. Comparable non-spike TCR breadth was observed between vaccine and placebo recipients, consistent with only spike being contained in the vaccine. The study lacked the statistical power to compare responses across vaccine doses or regimens.

The trim is 0 bases for V and 4 bases for J, with a gap of 5 bases between the germline ends. According to the germline V gene, CDR1 reads ENHRY and CDR2 reads SYGVKD. The CDR3, from cysteine to phenylalanine, totals 13 residues. Of the read, only the CDR3 DNA is kept; its 39 bases are in frame from base 1. The treatment or condition label on this specimen signifies: 15 to 20 received Ad26.COV2.S at low or high dose, single or two shots; five or six received placebo; per-sample allocation not given. Repertoires of vaccine and placebo recipients were sequenced from samples collected on day 63 after the first injection. In Cohort 1b, roughly 25 adults aged 18-55 years were enrolled at a single site in Boston, USA, between 29 July and 7 August 2020. Ad26.COV2.S was a replication-incompetent adenovirus type 26 vector expressing a prefusion-stabilized SARS-CoV-2 spike protein from the original Wuhan strain.

This clone was picked up one time. Its antigen is not yet known. No base qualities exist here, and no much larger clone lies one base off it. The immunoSEQ Assay was used to sequence TCRbeta CDR3 regions. After extraction, genomic DNA underwent amplification by bias-controlled multiplex PCR, followed by high-throughput sequencing. Processing in the source paper ran as follows. To quantify the absolute abundance of every unique TCRbeta CDR3 region, sequences were collapsed and filtered. T cell fraction was estimated by normalizing TCRbeta template counts to usable DNA, which was measured by amplifying reference genes present in all nucleated cells. Repertoire TCRs were annotated as SARS-CoV-2-specific when V gene, CDR3 amino acid sequence and J gene were exactly matched to a known reactive TCR set. The reference SARS-CoV-2 TCR set was obtained from MIRA and was filtered for enrichment in COVID-19-positive ImmuneCODE repertoires, whereby public or cross-reactive TCRs were removed. Based on the MIRA antigens, annotated TCRs were further analysed at the level of specific ORF or position within ORF. Depth was the summed frequency of annotated unique rearrangements, while breadth was defined as annotated unique rearrangements over total unique productive rearrangements. TCR breadth was compared between groups using two-sided Wilcoxon rank-sum tests. Not all clones reach the TCRdb copy of this immuneACCESS table, which keeps in-frame sequences only. Checked studies attribute under half of the gap to unresolved V genes and leave the rest unexplained. V and J calls and clone size are those listed in that table; D and trimming were worked out from the DNA. Counted in this sample were some 460,000 clones; about 89% of them appeared once. 1.7% of the sample belongs to the ten largest clones.

The source was peripheral blood, collected in a trial of Ad26.COV2.S vaccine versus placebo. This TCR came from a person between 18 and 65 years old who received the Ad26.COV2.S COVID-19 vaccine or a placebo. The sequence is built from TRBV10-3 and TRBJ2-3; TRBD2 is perhaps the D gene, given 5 matching bases. At the DNA level, the sequence is TGTGCCATCAGTGAGTCGGAGGCAGATACGCAGTATTTT. The encoded protein is CAISESEADTQYF.